Listed below are T cell receptor beta chains from one sample, sequenced in a study of blood T cell repertoires in COVID-19. Repertoires were generated with immunoSEQ multiplex PCR, while TCRdb's copy carries only in-frame clones and drops some. The sample has about 120,000 clones, 81% seen once; the top ten hold roughly 1.6%. The sequenced sample consisted of peripheral blood. Receptors were obtained from a man between 50 and 59 years old with acute or convalescent COVID-19. Each CDR3 is given with its conserved first and last residue. A D gene is named only where the DNA matches it firmly. Only some rows state a clone size, as once, few, many or a class for expanded clones.

>12|TRBV5-1|-|TRBJ1-1|-
CASSLSSTEAFF
TGCGCCAGCAGCTTGAGCTCCACTGAAGCTTTCTTT
>13|TRBV9|once|TRBJ1-2|-
CASSVAPVYGYTF
TGTGCCAGCAGCGTAGCTCCGGTCTATGGCTACACCTTC
>14|TRBV5-1|-|TRBJ1-1|-
CASSLAEGDTEAFF
TGCGCCAGCAGCTTGGCCGAGGGGGACACTGAAGCTTTCTTT
>12|TRBV11-1|-|TRBJ1-1|-
CASSGQFAEAFF
TGTGCCAGCAGCGGACAGTTCGCTGAAGCTTTCTTT
>13|TRBV5-1|-|TRBJ1-3|-
CASGTDSGNTIYF
TGCGCCAGCGGCACCGACTCTGGAAACACCATATATTTT
>15|TRBV5-6|-|TRBJ1-2|TRBD1
CASSQGSRGWLGYTF
TGTGCCAGCAGCCAGGGGTCCAGGGGGTGGCTGGGCTACACCTTC
>16|TRBV5-4|-|TRBJ1-1|TRBD1
CASSGDRDTMNTEAFF
TGTGCCAGCAGCGGGGACAGGGACACCATGAACACTGAAGCTTTCTTT
>14|TRBV15|-|TRBJ1-2|TRBD1
CATSRDRGLYGYTF
TGTGCCACCAGTAGGGACAGGGGACTCTATGGCTACACCTTC
>15|TRBV5-4|-|TRBJ2-7|TRBD1
CASSLDAGGEDEQYF
TGTGCCAGCAGCTTGGATGCAGGGGGCGAGGACGAGCAGTACTTC
>18|TRBV5-1|-|TRBJ2-5|TRBD2
CASSLAASGGASRETQYF
TGCGCCAGCAGCTTGGCGGCTAGCGGGGGGGCCAGTCGAGAGACCCAGTACTTC
>16|TRBV19|-|TRBJ1-1|-
CASSISGANLNTEAFF
TGTGCCAGTAGTATCTCAGGGGCCAACTTGAACACTGAAGCTTTCTTT
>16|TRBV7-9|-|TRBJ1-3|TRBD1
CASSPQGASSGNTIYF
TGTGCCAGCAGTCCCCAGGGGGCGAGTTCTGGAAACACCATATATTTT
>14|TRBV2|-|TRBJ1-4|-
CASSRIASNEKLFF
TGTGCCAGCTCAAGAATCGCGTCTAATGAAAAACTGTTTTTT
>17|TRBV9|once|TRBJ2-4|TRBD2
CASSAGYSFSGAGIQYF
TGTGCCAGCAGCGCGGGATACTCCTTTAGCGGGGCAGGCATTCAGTACTTC
>13|TRBV2|-|TRBJ1-2|TRBD1
CASSLQGESGYTF
TGTGCCAGCAGCCTCCAGGGGGAGAGTGGCTACACCTTC
>14|TRBV2|-|TRBJ1-5|TRBD1
CASRRDRDPQPQHF
TGTGCCAGCCGCCGGGACAGGGACCCTCAGCCCCAGCATTTT
>12|TRBV2|-|TRBJ1-2|TRBD1
CASSGTVYGYTF
TGTGCCAGCTCCGGGACAGTCTATGGCTACACCTTC
>14|TRBV7-9|-|TRBJ1-6|-
CASSLGQSRSPLHF
TGTGCCAGCAGCTTGGGGCAGTCGCGTTCACCCCTCCACTTT
>13|TRBV4-2|few|TRBJ1-6|-
CATQGRDNSPLHF
TGTGCCACTCAGGGCAGGGATAATTCACCCCTCCACTTT
>14|TRBV5-1|few|TRBJ1-1|-
CASSLDSLNTEAFF
TGCGCCAGCAGCTTGGACAGCCTGAACACTGAAGCTTTCTTT
>15|TRBV3-1/TRBV3-2|-|TRBJ1-4|-
CASSQALVQHGKLFF
TGTGCCAGCAGCCAAGCTCTGGTTCAACATGGAAAACTGTTTTTT
>15|TRBV5-1|-|TRBJ2-7|TRBD1
CASSDRGPGPYEQYF
TGCGCCAGCAGCGACAGGGGGCCAGGGCCCTACGAGCAGTACTTC
>14|TRBV5-1|-|TRBJ2-7|TRBD1
CASSKGQGGYEQYF
TGCGCCAGCAGCAAAGGACAGGGGGGGTACGAGCAGTACTTC
>13|TRBV29-1|once|TRBJ1-6|-
CSVGGGQGSPLHF
TGCAGCGTTGGCGGGGGGCAAGGATCACCCCTCCACTTT
>17|TRBV9|-|TRBJ1-4|TRBD1
CASSVRDRGLLGEKLFF
TGTGCCAGCAGCGTCCGGGACAGGGGGCTATTAGGAGAAAAACTGTTTTTT
>14|TRBV10-3|-|TRBJ1-2|-
CAIRAGLGESGYTF
TGTGCCATCAGGGCGGGGCTAGGCGAGTCTGGCTACACCTTC
>14|TRBV2|-|TRBJ1-3|-
CASSLFYSGNTIYF
TGTGCCAGCAGTCTATTTTATTCTGGAAACACCATATATTTT
>12|TRBV10-3|-|TRBJ2-2|-
CAISTGFGELFF
TGTGCCATCAGTACAGGTTTCGGGGAGCTGTTTTTT
>13|TRBV12-3/TRBV12-4|-|TRBJ2-7|-
CASSLFRQGEQYF
TGTGCCAGCAGTTTATTCAGGCAGGGTGAGCAGTACTTC
>14|TRBV5-4|-|TRBJ2-2|-
CASSPGLNTGELFF
TGTGCCAGCAGCCCCGGGTTGAACACCGGGGAGCTGTTTTTT
>16|TRBV2|-|TRBJ2-4|TRBD2
CASSTVAGGRQNIQYF
TGTGCCAGCAGTACAGTAGCGGGGGGGCGCCAAAACATTCAGTACTTC
>13|TRBV5-1|-|TRBJ1-2|TRBD1
CASSFDRGSGYTF
TGCGCCAGCAGCTTCGACAGGGGCAGCGGCTACACCTTC
>12|TRBV7-9|-|TRBJ2-7|-
CASSSRIYEQYF
TGTGCCAGCAGCTCTAGGATCTACGAGCAGTACTTC
>16|TRBV19|-|TRBJ1-5|-
CASSPTLHRSNQPQHF
TGTGCCAGTAGTCCCACCCTCCACAGGTCCAATCAGCCCCAGCATTTT
>16|TRBV9|-|TRBJ1-4|TRBD1
CASSGGQGGFDEKLFF
TGTGCCAGCAGCGGAGGACAGGGAGGGTTTGATGAAAAACTGTTTTTT
>13|TRBV11-2|-|TRBJ2-1|-
CASSLVSGREQFF
TGTGCCAGCAGCTTAGTTAGCGGACGGGAGCAGTTCTTC
>15|TRBV15|-|TRBJ1-2|TRBD1
CATSRDTGANYGYTF
TGTGCCACCAGCAGAGATACAGGGGCTAACTATGGCTACACCTTC
>13|TRBV24-1|-|TRBJ1-2|-
CATSDLDRGGYTF
TGTGCCACCAGTGATTTGGACCGGGGTGGCTACACCTTC
>13|TRBV6-2/TRBV6-3|-|TRBJ1-5|TRBD1
CASSRDRYQPQHF
TGTGCCAGCAGTCGGGACAGGTATCAGCCCCAGCATTTT
>13|TRBV5-1|-|TRBJ1-1|-
CASSRGWDTEAFF
TGCGCCAGCAGCAGGGGGTGGGACACTGAAGCTTTCTTT
>11|TRBV24-1|once|TRBJ1-1|-
CATSDHREAFF
TGTGCCACCAGTGACCACAGGGAAGCTTTCTTT
>14|TRBV10-3|-|TRBJ2-2|-
CAINSGGGTGELFF
TGTGCCATCAATTCGGGGGGCGGAACCGGGGAGCTGTTTTTT
>20|TRBV4-1|-|TRBJ1-4|-
CASSQVHAIPPLMINEKLFF
TGCGCCAGCAGCCAAGTCCACGCTATCCCACCCCTTATGATCAATGAAAAACTGTTTTTT
>11|TRBV20-1|-|TRBJ2-5|-
CSALRGETQYF
TGCAGTGCTTTACGCGGAGAGACCCAGTACTTC
>14|TRBV7-3|-|TRBJ1-1|-
CASSLRAGLTEAFF
TGTGCCAGCAGCTTAAGGGCAGGGCTCACTGAAGCTTTCTTT
>13|TRBV5-4|-|TRBJ2-3|TRBD1
CASKQGSRDTQYF
TGTGCCAGCAAACAGGGGAGCAGAGATACGCAGTATTTT
>16|TRBV10-3|few|TRBJ2-3|TRBD2
CAISRLAGDETDTQYF
TGTGCCATCAGTAGACTAGCGGGGGACGAAACAGATACGCAGTATTTT
>16|TRBV7-3|-|TRBJ1-5|-
CASSLTGRQSNQPQHF
TGTGCCAGCAGCTTAACGGGCAGACAAAGCAATCAGCCCCAGCATTTT
>15|TRBV19|few|TRBJ1-5|TRBD1
CASSSDRGGNQPQHF
TGTGCCAGTAGCTCGGACAGGGGCGGCAATCAGCCCCAGCATTTT
>14|TRBV6-1|-|TRBJ1-1|-
CASSEGGRGTEAFF
TGTGCCAGCAGTGAAGGGGGCAGGGGCACTGAAGCTTTCTTT
>17|TRBV7-9|-|TRBJ1-3|-
CASSLGVGEPSGNTIYF
TGTGCCAGCAGCTTAGGGGTTGGAGAACCCTCTGGAAACACCATATATTTT
>15|TRBV28|-|TRBJ1-2|-
CASSFGVGAGYGYTF
TGTGCCAGCAGTTTCGGGGTGGGGGCAGGCTATGGCTACACCTTC